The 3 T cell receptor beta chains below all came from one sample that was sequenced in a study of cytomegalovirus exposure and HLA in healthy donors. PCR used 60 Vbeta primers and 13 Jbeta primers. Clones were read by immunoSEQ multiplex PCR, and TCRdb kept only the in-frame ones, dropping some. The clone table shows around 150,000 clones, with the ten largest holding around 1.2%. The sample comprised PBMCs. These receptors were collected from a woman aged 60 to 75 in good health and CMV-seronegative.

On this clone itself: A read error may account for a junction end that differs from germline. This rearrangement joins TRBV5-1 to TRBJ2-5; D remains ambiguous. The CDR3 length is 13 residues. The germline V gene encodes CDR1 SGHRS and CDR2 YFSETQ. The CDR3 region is CASSVGYQEAQYF. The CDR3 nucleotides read TGCGCCAGCAGTGTCGGGTATCAAGAGGCCCAGTACTTC.

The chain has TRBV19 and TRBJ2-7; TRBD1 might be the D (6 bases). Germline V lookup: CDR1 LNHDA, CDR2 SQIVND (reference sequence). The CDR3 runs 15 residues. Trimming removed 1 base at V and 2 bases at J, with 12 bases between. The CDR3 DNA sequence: TGTGCCAGTAGTATAGTCCCGGGACAAACCTACGAGCAGTACTTC. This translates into CASSIVPGQTYEQYF.

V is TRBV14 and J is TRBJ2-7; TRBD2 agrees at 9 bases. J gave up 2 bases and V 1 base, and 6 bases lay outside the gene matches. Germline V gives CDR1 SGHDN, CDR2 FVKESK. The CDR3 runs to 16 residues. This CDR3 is CASSQGGASGAYEQYF. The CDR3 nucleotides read TGTGCCAGCAGCCAAGGAGGGGCTAGCGGGGCCTACGAGCAGTACTTC.